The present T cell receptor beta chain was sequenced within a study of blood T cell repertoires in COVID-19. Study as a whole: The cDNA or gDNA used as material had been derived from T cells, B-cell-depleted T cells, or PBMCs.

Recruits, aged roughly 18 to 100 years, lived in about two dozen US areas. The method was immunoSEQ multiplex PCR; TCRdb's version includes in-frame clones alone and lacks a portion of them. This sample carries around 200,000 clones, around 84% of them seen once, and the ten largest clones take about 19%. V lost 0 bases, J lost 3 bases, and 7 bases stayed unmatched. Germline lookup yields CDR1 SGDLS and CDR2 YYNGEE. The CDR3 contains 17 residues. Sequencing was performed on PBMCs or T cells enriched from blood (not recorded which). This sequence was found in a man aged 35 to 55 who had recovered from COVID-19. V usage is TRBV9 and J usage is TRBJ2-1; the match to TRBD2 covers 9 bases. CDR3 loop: CASSVGGLAGIYNEQFF. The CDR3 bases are TGTGCCAGCAGCGTAGGAGGGCTAGCGGGGATCTACAATGAGCAGTTCTTC.